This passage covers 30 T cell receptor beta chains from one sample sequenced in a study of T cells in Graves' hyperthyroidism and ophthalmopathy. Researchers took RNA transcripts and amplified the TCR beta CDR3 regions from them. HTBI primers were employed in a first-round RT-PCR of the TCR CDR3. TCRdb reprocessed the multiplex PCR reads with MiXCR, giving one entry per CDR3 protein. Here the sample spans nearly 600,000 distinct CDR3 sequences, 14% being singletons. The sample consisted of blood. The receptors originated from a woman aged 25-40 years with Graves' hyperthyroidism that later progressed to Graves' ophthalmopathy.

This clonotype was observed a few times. The CDR3 DNA reads as TGTGCCAGCAGGGGAAGGGCAGGGGAGTATGGCTACACCTTC. Amino acid sequence: CASRGRAGEYGYTF. The rearrangement joins TRBV6-1 to TRBJ1-2; D may be TRBD1 (6 bases). The CDR3 has 14 amino acids. Germline V lookup: CDR1 MNHNS, CDR2 SASEGT. V lost 6 bases and J lost 5, with 16 bases in between.

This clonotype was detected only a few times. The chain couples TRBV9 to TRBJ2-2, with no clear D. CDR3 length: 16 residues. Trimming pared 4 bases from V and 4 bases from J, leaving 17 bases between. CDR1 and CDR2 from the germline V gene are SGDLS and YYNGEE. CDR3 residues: CASSSRASEPTGELFF. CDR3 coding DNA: TGTGCCAGCAGCTCAAGGGCCAGCGAACCCACCGGGGAGCTGTTTTTT.

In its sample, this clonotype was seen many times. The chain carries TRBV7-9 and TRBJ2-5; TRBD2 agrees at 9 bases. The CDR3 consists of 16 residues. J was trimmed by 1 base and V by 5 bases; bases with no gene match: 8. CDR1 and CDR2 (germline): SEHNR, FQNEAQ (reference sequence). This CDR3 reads CASSRRAREGQETQYF. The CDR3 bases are TGTGCCAGCAGCCGAAGGGCGCGGGAGGGCCAAGAGACCCAGTACTTC.

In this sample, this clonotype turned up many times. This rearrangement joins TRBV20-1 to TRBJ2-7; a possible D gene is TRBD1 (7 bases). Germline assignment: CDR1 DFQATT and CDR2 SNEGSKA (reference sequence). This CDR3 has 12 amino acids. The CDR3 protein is CTTRGTAYEQYF. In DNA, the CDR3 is TGCACCACCCGCGGGACAGCCTACGAGCAGTACTTC.

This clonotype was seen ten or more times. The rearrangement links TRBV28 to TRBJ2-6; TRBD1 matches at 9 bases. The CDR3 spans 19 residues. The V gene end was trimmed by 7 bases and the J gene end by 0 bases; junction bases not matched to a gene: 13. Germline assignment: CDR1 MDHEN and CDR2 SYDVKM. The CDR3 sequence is CASIDSPGQGFSGANVLTF. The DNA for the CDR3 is TGTGCCAGCATCGACAGTCCGGGACAGGGTTTCTCTGGGGCCAACGTCCTGACTTTC.

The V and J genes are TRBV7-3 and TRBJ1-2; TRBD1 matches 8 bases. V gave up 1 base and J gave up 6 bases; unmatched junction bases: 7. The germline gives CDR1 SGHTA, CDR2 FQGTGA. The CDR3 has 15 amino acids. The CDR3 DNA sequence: TGTGCCAGCAGCTTAAACAGGACAGGGCTTAATGGCTACACCTTC. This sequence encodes CASSLNRTGLNGYTF.

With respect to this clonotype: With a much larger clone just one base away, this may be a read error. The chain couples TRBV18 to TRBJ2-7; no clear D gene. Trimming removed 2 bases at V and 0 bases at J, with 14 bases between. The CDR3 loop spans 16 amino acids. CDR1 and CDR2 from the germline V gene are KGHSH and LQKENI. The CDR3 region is CASSPEDHPSSYEQYF. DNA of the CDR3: TGTGCCAGCTCACCAGAAGACCACCCGAGCTCCTACGAGCAGTACTTC.

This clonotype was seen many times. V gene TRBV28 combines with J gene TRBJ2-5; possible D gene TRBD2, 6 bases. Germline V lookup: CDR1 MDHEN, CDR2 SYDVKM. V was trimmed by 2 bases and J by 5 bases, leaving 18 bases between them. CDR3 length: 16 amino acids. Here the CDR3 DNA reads TGTGCCAGCAGTTTAGTTGCCACGACGGGGGTCGAGACCCAGTACTTC. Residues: CASSLVATTGVETQYF.

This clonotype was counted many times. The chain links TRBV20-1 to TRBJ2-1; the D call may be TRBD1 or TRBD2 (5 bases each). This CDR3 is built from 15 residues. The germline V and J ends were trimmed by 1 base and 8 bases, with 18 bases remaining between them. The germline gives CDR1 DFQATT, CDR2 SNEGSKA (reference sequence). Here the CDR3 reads CSARAGAHWGDEQFF. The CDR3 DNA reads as TGCAGTGCTAGAGCCGGGGCCCACTGGGGCGATGAGCAGTTCTTC.

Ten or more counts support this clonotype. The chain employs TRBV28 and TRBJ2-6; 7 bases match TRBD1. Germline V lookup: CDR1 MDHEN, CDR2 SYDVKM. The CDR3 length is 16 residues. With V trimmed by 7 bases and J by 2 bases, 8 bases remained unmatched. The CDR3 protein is CASIAVGQAGANVLTF. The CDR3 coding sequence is TGTGCCAGCATAGCAGTAGGACAGGCTGGGGCCAACGTCCTGACTTTC.

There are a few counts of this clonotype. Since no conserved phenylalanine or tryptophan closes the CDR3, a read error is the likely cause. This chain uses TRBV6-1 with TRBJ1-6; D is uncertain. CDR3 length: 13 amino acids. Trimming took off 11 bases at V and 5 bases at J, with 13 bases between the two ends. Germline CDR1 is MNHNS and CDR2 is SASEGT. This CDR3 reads CAARASNNSPLHS. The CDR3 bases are TGTGCCGCGCGGGCCTCAAATAATTCACCCCTCCACTCT.

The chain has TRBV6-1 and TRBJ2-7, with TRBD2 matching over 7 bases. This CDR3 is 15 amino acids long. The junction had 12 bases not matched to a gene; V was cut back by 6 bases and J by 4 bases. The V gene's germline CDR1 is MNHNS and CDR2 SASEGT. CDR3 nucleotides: TGTGCCAGCAGGGGAGCGGGAAGTTCGACTTACGAGCAGTACTTC. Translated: CASRGAGSSTYEQYF.

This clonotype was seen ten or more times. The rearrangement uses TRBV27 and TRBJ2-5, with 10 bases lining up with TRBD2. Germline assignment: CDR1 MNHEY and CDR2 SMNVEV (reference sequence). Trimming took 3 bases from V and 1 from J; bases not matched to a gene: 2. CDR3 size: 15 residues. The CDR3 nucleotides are TGTGCCAGCAGTTTGGCTAGCGGGAGCCAAGAGACCCAGTACTTC. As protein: CASSLASGSQETQYF.

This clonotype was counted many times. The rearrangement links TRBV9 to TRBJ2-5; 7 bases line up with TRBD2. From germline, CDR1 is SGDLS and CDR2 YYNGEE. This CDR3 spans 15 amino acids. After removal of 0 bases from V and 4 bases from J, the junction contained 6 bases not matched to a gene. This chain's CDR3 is CASSVGSRGGETQYF. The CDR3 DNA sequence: TGTGCCAGCAGCGTAGGTTCCCGCGGGGGAGAGACCCAGTACTTC.

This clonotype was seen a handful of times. The DNA of the CDR3 is TGTGCCAGTAGTCCCTTTTCCGAAGGTGAGCAGTTCTTC. Protein product: CASSPFSEGEQFF. V gene TRBV19 combines with J gene TRBJ2-1; unclear D gene. Deletions cut 5 bases from V and 9 bases from J, with 14 bases between. Germline loops: CDR1 LNHDA, CDR2 SQIVND (reference sequence). The CDR3 totals 13 residues.

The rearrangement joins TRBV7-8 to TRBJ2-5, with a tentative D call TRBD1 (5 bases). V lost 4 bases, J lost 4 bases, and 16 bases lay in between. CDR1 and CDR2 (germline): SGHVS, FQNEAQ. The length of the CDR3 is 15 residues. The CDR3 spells CASSSRTMEGETQYF. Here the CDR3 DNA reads TGTGCCAGCAGCTCCCGGACAATGGAAGGAGAGACCCAGTACTTC.

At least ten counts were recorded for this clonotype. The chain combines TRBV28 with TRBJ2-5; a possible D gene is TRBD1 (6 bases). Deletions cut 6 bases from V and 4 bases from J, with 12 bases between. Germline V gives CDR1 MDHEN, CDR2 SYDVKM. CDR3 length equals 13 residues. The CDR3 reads CASRPQGRETQYF. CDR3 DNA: TGTGCCAGCAGACCCCAGGGGCGAGAGACCCAGTACTTC.

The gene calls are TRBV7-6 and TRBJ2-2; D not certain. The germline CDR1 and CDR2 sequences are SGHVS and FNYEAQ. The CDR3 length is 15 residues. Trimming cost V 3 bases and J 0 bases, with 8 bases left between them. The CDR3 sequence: CASSFTFSNTGELFF. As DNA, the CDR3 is TGTGCCAGCAGCTTTACATTCTCGAACACCGGGGAGCTGTTTTTT.

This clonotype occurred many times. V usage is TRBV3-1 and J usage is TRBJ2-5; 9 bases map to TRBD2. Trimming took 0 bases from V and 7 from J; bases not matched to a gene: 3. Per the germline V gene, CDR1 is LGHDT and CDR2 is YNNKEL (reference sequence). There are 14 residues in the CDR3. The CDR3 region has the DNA TGTGCCAGCAGCCAAGAAGCGGGAGGCACGACCCAGTACTTC. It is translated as CASSQEAGGTTQYF.

This chain's CDR3 is CATSDPGDIQYF. DNA of the CDR3: TGTGCCACCAGTGACCCGGGAGACATTCAGTACTTC. The chain links TRBV24-1 to TRBJ2-4, with a weak D call TRBD2 (6 bases). The CDR3 totals 12 residues. CDR1 is KGHDR and CDR2 is SFDVKD in the germline V gene. V lost 4 bases and J lost 8, with 8 bases in between.

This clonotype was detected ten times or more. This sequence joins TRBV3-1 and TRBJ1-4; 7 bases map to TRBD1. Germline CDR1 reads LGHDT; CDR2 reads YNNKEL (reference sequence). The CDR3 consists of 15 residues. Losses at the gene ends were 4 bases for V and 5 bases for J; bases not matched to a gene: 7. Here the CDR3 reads CASSPLGQINEKLFF. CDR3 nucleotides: TGTGCCAGCAGCCCCTTGGGACAGATAAATGAAAAACTGTTTTTT.

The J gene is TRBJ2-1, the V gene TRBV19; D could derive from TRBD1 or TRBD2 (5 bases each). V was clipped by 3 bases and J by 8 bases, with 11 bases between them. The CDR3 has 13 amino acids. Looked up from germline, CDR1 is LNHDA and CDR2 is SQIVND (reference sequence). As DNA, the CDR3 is TGTGCCAGTAGTATGGGGACCGTCGATGAGCAGTTCTTC. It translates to CASSMGTVDEQFF.

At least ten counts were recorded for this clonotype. The CDR3: CASSQDPSGEASYEQYF. In DNA, the CDR3 is TGTGCCAGCAGCCAAGATCCCTCAGGAGAAGCTTCCTACGAGCAGTACTTC. The J gene is TRBJ2-7, the V gene TRBV3-1; D is ambiguous. V dropped 0 bases and J dropped 1 base, with 16 bases sitting between them. Germline V gene lookup returns CDR1 LGHDT and CDR2 YNNKEL (reference sequence). This CDR3 contains 17 residues.

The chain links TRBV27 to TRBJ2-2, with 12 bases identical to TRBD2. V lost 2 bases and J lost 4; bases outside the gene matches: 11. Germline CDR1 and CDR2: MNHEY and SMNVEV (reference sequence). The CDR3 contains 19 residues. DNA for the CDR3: TGTGCCAGCAGTTTAGGGGGGCTTAAGGGACTAGCGGGCACCGGGGAGCTGTTTTTT. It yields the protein CASSLGGLKGLAGTGELFF.

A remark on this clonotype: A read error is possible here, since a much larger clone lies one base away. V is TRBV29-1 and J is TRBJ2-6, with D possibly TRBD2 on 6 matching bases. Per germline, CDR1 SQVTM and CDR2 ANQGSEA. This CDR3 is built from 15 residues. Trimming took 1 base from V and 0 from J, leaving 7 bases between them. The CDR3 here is CSVEGRVSGANVLTF. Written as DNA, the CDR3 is TGCAGCGTTGAAGGGAGGGTCTCTGGGGCCAACGTCCTGACTTTC.

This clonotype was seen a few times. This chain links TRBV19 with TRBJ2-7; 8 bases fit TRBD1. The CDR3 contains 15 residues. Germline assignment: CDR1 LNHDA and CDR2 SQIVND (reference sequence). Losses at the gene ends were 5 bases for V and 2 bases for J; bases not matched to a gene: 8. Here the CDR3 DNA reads TGTGCCAGTAGTGTTGACAGGACAGGGCCCTACGAGCAGTACTTC. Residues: CASSVDRTGPYEQYF.

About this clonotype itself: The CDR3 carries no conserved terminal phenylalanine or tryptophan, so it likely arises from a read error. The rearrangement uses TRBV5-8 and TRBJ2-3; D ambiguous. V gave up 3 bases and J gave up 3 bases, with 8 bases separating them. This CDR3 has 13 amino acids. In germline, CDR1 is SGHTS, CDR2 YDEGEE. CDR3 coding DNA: TGTGCCAGCAGCTCCGGTGGGACAGATACGCAGTATTGT. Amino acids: CASSSGGTDTQYC.

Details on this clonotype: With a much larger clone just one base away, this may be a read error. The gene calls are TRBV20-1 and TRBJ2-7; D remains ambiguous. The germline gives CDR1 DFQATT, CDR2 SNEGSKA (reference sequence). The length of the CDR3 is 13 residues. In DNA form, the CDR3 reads TGCATAATGAGAGACTCCCAATCCTTCGAGCAGTACTTC. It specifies CIMRDSQSFEQYF.

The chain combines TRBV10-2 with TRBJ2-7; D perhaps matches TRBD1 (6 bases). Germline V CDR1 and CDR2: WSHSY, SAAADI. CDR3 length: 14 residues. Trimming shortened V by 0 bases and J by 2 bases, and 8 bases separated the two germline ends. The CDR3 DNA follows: TGCGCCAGCAGTGAGTCCAGACAGGCCTACGAGCAGTACTTC. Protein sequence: CASSESRQAYEQYF.

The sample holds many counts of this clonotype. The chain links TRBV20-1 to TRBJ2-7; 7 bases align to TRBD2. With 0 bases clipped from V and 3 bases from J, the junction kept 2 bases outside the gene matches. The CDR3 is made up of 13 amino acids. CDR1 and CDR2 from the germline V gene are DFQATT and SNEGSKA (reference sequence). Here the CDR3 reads CSAREGGSYEQYF. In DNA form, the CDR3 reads TGCAGTGCTAGAGAGGGCGGGAGCTACGAGCAGTACTTC.